This T cell receptor (beta chain) emerged from a study of T cell changes during pregnancy in multiple sclerosis. This CDR3 has 14 amino acids. Between the trimmed V and J ends, which lost 8 bases and 0 bases, there was a span of 12 bases. CDR1 is SNHLY, CDR2 FYNNEI, per germline. The table came from immunoSEQ multiplex PCR; TCRdb's copy has only in-frame clones and leaves some out. The data contain around 95,000 clones, 92% of them seen just once; the ten biggest clones take up 2% to 3%. The starting material was peripheral blood, obtained after pregnancy. The receptor comes from a female donor in good health, enrolled as a control in a pregnancy study. The gene calls are TRBV2 and TRBJ2-3; tentatively, D is TRBD1 (6 bases). CDR3: CASRLQGSTDTQYF. CDR3 bases: TGTGCCAGCCGTCTACAGGGAAGCACAGATACGCAGTATTTT.